The clone carrying this TCR beta chain was counted only a few times. The PCR employed 60 Vbeta primers together with 13 Jbeta primers. Data came from immunoSEQ multiplex PCR; TCRdb stores just in-frame clones and leaves some out. Of 100,000 to 150,000 clones listed, about 11% are singletons. These data originate in a study of cytomegalovirus exposure and HLA in healthy donors. Trimming took 7 bases from V and 8 from J; bases not matched to a gene: 11. The germline V gene encodes CDR1 LNHDA and CDR2 SQIVND (reference sequence). This CDR3 region has 15 residues. All the people who gave samples were healthy bone marrow donors.

The material sequenced was PBMCs. The chain carries TRBV19 and TRBJ2-2; TRBD2 aligns across 9 bases. This clonotype was obtained from a woman aged 18-29 years in good health and CMV-seropositive. The CDR3 reads CASNFLAGVGGELFF. CDR3 bases: TGTGCCAGTAATTTTTTAGCGGGAGTAGGAGGGGAGCTGTTTTTT.